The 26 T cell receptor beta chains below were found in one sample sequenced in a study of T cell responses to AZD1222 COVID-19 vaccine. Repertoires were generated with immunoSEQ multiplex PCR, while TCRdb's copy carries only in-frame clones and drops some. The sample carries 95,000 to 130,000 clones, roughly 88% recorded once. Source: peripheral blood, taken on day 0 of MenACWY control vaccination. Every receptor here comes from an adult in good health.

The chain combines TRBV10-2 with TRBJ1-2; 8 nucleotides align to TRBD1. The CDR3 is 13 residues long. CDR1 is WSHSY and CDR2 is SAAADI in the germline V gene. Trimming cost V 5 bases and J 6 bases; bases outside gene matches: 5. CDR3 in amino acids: CASSQGARDGYTF. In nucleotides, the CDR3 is TGCGCCAGCAGTCAGGGGGCTCGAGATGGCTACACCTTC.

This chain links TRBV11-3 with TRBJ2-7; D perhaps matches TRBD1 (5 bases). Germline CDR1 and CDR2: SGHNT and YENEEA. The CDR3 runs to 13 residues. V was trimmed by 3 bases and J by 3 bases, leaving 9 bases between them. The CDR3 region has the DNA TGTGCCAGCAGCTTCCGGCAGGGCTACGAGCAGTACTTC. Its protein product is CASSFRQGYEQYF.

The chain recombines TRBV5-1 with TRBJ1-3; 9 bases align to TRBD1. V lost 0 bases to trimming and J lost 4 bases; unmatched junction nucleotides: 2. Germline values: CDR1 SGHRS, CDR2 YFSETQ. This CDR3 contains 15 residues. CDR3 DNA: TGCGCCAGCAGCTTGGAAGGACAGGGGGGAAACACCATATATTTT. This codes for CASSLEGQGGNTIYF.

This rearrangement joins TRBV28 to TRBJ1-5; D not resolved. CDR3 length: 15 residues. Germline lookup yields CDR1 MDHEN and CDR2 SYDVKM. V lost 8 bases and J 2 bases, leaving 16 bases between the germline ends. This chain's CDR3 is CASGKGGPGNQPQHF. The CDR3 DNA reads TGTGCCAGCGGGAAGGGTGGTCCAGGCAATCAGCCCCAGCATTTT.

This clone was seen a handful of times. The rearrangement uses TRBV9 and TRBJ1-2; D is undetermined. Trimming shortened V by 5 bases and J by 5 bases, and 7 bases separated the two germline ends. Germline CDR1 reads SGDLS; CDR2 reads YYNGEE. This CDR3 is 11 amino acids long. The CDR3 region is CASSDGYGYTF. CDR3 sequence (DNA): TGTGCCAGCAGTGACGGGTATGGCTACACCTTC.

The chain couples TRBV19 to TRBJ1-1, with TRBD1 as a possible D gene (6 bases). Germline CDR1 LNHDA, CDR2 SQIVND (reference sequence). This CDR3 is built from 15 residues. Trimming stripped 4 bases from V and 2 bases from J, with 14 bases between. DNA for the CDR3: TGTGCCAGTAGTACCCCAGGGGCGAGAAACACTGAAGCTTTCTTT. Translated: CASSTPGARNTEAFF.

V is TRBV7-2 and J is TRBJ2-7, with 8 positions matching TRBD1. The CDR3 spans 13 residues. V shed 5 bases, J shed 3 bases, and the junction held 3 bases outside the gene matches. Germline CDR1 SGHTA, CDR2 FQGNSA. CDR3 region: CASSHTGGYEQYF. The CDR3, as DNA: TGTGCCAGCAGCCACACAGGGGGCTACGAGCAGTACTTC. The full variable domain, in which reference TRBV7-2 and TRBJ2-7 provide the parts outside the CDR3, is GAGVSQSPSNKVTEKGKDVELRCDPISGHTALYWYRQSLGQGLEFLIYFQGNSAPDKSGLPSDRFSAERTGGSVSTLTIQRTQQEDSAVYLCASSHTGGYEQYFGPGTRLTVT.

The CDR3 region is CASSAGGRNEKLFF. CDR3 coding DNA: TGTGCCAGCAGCGCTGGAGGCCGTAATGAAAAACTGTTTTTT. This chain uses TRBV5-6 with TRBJ1-4, with D hard to call. From germline, CDR1 is SGHDT and CDR2 YYEEEE. V gave up 4 bases and J gave up 4 bases, with 11 bases separating them. CDR3 length: 14 amino acids.

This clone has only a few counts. The CDR3 DNA follows: TGCGCCAGCAGCCAGGGGACAGGGGGCGCTGGGGAAAAACTGTTTTTT. Translated: CASSQGTGGAGEKLFF. The chain carries TRBV4-3 and TRBJ1-4; 12 bases line up with TRBD1. This CDR3 has 16 residues. Trimming cost V 3 bases and J 8 bases; bases outside gene matches: 7. From germline, CDR1 is LGHNA and CDR2 YSLEER.

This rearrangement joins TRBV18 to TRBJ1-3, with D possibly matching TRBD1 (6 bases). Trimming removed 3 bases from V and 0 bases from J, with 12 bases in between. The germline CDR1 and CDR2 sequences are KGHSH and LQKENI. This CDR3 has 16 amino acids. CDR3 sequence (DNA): TGTGCCAGCTCACCTTTTGACAGGAGCTCTGGAAACACCATATATTTT. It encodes CASSPFDRSSGNTIYF.

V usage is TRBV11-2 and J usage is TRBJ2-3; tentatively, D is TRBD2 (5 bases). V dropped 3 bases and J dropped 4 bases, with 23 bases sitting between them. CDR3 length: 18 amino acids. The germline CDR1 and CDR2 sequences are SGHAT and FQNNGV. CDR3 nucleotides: TGTGCCAGCAGCTTCCCCCCTGGATCGGCGTGGAGGTCAGATACGCAGTATTTT. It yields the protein CASSFPPGSAWRSDTQYF. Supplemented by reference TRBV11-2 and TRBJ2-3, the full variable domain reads EAGVAQSPRYKIIEKRQSVAFWCNPISGHATLYWYQQILGQGPKLLIQFQNNGVVDDSQLPKDRFSAERLKGVDSTLKIQPAKLEDSAVYLCASSFPPGSAWRSDTQYFGPGTRLTVL.

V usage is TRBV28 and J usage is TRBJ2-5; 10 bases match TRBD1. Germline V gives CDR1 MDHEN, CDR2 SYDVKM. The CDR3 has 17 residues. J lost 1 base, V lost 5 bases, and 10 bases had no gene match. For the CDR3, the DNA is TGTGCCAGCAGTCCCGGGACAGGGGTTTTGGGCCAAGAGACCCAGTACTTC. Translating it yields CASSPGTGVLGQETQYF.

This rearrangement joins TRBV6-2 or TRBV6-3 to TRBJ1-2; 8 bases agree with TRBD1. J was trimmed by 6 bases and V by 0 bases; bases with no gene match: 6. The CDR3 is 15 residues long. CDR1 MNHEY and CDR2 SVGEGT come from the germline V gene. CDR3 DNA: TGTGCCAGCAGTTACTCGGGGCGACAGGGGCATGGCTACACCTTC. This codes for CASSYSGRQGHGYTF.

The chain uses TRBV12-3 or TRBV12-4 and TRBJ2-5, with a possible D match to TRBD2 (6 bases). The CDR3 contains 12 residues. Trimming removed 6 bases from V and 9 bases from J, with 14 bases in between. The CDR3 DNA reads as TGTGCCAGCAGCCCTCGAGGGGAGGCCCAGTACTTC. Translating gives CASSPRGEAQYF.

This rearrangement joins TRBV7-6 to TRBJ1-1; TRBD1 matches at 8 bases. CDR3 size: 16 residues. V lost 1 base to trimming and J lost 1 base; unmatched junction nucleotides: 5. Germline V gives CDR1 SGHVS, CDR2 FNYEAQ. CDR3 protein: CASSLGTGGTNTEAFF. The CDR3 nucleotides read TGTGCCAGCAGCTTAGGAACAGGGGGAACGAACACTGAAGCTTTCTTT.

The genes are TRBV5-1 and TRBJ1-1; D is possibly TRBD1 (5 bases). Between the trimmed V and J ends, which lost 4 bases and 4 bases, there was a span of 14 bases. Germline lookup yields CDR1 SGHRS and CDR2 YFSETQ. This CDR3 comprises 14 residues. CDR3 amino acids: CASSGTGMSTEAFF. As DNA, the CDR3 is TGCGCCAGCAGCGGTACAGGCATGAGCACTGAAGCTTTCTTT.

CDR3 coding DNA: TGTGCCAGCAGCGGGACAGGGGGCCCTTTCCCTGCCACAGATACGCAGTATTTT. Amino acids: CASSGTGGPFPATDTQYF. The rearrangement uses TRBV9 and TRBJ2-3; 11 positions agree with TRBD1. CDR1 and CDR2 from the germline V gene are SGDLS and YYNGEE. J gave up 2 bases and V 3 bases, and 11 bases lay outside the gene matches. This CDR3 spans 18 amino acids.

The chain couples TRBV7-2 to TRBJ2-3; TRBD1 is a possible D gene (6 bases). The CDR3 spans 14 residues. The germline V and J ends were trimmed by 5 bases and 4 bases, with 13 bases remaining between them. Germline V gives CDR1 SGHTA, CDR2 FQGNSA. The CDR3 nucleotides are TGTGCCAGCAGCCCGGACAGAACAGCAGATACGCAGTATTTT. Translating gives CASSPDRTADTQYF.

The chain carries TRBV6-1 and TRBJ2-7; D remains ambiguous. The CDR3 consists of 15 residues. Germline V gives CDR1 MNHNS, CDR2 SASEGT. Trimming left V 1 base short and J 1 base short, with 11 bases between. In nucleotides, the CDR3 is TGTGCCAGCAGTGAAGTCTACAGTGGATCCTACGAGCAGTACTTC. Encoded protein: CASSEVYSGSYEQYF.

The CDR3 sequence: CASSRQQNIQYF. The CDR3 coding sequence is TGTGCCAGCAGCCGACAGCAAAACATTCAGTACTTC. The V gene is TRBV7-2, the J gene TRBJ2-4; possible D gene TRBD1, 5 bases. Deletions cut 5 bases from V and 5 bases from J, with 7 bases between. The germline gives CDR1 SGHTA, CDR2 FQGNSA. This CDR3 is built from 12 residues.

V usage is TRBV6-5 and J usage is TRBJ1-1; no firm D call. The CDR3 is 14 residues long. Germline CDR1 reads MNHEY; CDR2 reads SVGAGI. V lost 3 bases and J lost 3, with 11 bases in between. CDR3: CASSYRAEHTEAFF. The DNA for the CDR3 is TGTGCCAGCAGTTATCGGGCAGAGCACACTGAAGCTTTCTTT.

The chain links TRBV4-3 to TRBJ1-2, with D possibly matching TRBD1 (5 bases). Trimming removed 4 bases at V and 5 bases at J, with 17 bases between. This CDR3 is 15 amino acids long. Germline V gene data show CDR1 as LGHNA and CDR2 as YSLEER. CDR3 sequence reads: CASSPYQTVIYGYTF. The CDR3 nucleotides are TGCGCCAGCAGCCCGTACCAGACAGTGATATATGGCTACACCTTC.

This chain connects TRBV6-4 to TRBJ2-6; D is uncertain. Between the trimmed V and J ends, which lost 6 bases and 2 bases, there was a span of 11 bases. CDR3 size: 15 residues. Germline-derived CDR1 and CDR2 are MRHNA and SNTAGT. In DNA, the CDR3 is TGTGCCAGCAGCCCTGGAAACGCTGGGGCCAACGTCCTGACTTTC. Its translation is CASSPGNAGANVLTF.

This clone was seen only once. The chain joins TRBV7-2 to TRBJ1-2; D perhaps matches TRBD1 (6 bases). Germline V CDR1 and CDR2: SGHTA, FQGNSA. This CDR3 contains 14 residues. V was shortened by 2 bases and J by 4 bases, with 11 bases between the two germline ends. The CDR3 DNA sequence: TGTGCCAGCAGCTTACAAGGACAGAGCTATGGCTACACCTTC. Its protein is CASSLQGQSYGYTF.

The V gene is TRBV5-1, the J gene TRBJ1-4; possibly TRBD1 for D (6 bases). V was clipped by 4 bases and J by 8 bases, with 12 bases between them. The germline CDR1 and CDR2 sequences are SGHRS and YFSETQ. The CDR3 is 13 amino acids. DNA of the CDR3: TGCGCCAGCAGCCCCTCAGGGGAGGAAAAACTGTTTTTT. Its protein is CASSPSGEEKLFF. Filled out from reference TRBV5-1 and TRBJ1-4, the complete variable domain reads KAGVTQTPRYLIKTRGQQVTLSCSPISGHRSVSWYQQTPGQGLQFLFEYFSETQRNKGNFPGRFSGRQFSNSRSEMNVSTLELGDSALYLCASSPSGEEKLFFGSGTQLSVL.

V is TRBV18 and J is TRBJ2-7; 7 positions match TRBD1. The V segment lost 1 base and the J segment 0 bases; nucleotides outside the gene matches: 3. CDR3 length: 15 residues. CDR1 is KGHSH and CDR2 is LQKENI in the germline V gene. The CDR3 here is CASSPQGASSYEQYF. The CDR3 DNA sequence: TGTGCCAGCTCACCACAGGGGGCGAGCTCCTACGAGCAGTACTTC.